This entry is about one TCR beta chain. The sample originates from a study of CD8+ T cells in alopecia areata. In germline, CDR1 is MGHRA, CDR2 YSYEKL. With 4 bases removed from V and 3 bases from J, the gap between germline ends came to 19 bases. This CDR3 is built from 18 residues. The treatment denotes: oral pan-JAK inhibitor, 5-10 mg twice daily. In alopecia areata patients, both lesional scalp punch biopsies and peripheral blood were collected. Extraction of RNA preceded its reverse transcription into cDNA, which served as the sequencing template. Libraries were prepared by immunoSEQ multiplex PCR; TCRdb keeps only in-frame clonotypes and omits some of them. The data show 6,000 or so clones, around three fifths seen once.

The origin of this receptor is a human donor with alopecia areata. V and J are TRBV4-1 and TRBJ2-6; D could derive from TRBD1 or TRBD2 (5 bases each). This material consisted of skin, taken at roughly week 30, from a patient treated with tofacitinib. The CDR3 sequence is CASSRGPAASDGANVLTF. CDR3 DNA sequence: TGCGCCAGCAGCCGGGGACCAGCCGCCTCGGATGGGGCCAACGTCCTGACTTTC.